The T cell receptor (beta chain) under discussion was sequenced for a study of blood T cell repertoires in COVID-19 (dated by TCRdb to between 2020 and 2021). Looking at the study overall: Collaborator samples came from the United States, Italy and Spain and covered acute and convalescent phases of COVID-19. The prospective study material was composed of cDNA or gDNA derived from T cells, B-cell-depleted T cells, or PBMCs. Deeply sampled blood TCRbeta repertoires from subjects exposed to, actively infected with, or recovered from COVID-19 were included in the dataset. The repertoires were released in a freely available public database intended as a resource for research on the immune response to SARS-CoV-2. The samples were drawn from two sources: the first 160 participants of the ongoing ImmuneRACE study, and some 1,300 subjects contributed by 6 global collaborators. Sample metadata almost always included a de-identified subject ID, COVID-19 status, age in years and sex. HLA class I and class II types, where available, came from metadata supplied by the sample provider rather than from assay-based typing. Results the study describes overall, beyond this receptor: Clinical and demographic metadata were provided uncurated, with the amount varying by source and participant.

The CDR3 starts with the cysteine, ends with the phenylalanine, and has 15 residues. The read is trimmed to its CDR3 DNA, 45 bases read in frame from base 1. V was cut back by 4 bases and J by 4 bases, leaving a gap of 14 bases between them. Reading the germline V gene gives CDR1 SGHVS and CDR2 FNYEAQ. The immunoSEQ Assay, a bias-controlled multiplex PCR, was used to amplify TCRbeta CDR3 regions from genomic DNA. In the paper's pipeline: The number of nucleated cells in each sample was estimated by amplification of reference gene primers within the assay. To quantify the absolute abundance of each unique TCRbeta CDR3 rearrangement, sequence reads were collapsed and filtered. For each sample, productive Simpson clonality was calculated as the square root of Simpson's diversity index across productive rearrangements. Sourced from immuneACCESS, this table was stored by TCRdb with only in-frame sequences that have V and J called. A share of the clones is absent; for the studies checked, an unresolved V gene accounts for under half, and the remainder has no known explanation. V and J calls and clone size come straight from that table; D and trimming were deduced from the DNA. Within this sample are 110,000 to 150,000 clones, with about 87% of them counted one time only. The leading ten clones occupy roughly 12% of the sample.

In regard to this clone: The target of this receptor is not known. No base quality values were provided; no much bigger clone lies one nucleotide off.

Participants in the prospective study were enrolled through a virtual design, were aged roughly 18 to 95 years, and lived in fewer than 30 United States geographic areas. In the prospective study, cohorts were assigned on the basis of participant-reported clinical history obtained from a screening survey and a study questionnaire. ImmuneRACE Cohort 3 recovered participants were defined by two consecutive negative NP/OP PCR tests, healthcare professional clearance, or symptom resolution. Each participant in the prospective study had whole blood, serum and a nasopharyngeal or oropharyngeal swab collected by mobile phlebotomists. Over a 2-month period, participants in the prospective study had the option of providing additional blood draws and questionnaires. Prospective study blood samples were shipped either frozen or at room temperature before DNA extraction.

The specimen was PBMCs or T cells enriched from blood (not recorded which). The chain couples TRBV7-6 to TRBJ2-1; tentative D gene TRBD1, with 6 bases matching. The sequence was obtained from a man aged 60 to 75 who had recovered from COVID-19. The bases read TGTGCCAGCAGCTCGACGACAGGCCTTTACAATGAGCAGTTCTTC. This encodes CASSSTTGLYNEQFF.